The 18 T cell receptor beta chains below all came from one sample that was sequenced in a study of blood T cell repertoires in COVID-19. Sequencing was performed with immunoSEQ multiplex PCR; in TCRdb, only in-frame clones are kept and a portion is missing. The data contain 150,000 to 200,000 clones, approximately 88% of them singletons. Sequencing used peripheral blood. Every receptor here comes from a human donor in a cohort sampled during active COVID-19.

This chain links TRBV6-5 with TRBJ2-6, with D possibly matching TRBD1 (5 bases). The germline V and J ends were trimmed by 7 bases and 4 bases, with 14 bases remaining between them. This CDR3 spans 15 amino acids. Germline V CDR1 and CDR2: MNHEY, SVGAGI. DNA of the CDR3: TGTGCCAGCAAAGAAACAGGATCCGGGGCCAACGTCCTGACTTTC. Translated: CASKETGSGANVLTF.

Here the CDR3 reads CASTTGGFGQSEQFF. CDR3 DNA: TGTGCCAGCACTACGGGGGGTTTTGGACAATCTGAGCAGTTCTTC. The rearrangement links TRBV11-2 to TRBJ2-1; 7 bases line up with TRBD2. Per the germline V gene, CDR1 is SGHAT and CDR2 is FQNNGV. This CDR3 is 15 amino acids long. Losses at the gene ends were 7 bases for V and 9 bases for J; bases not matched to a gene: 15.

V usage is TRBV7-2 and J usage is TRBJ2-6, with 11 bases matching TRBD1. Trimming removed 4 bases from V and 2 bases from J; junction bases left unmatched: 7. The germline CDR1 and CDR2 sequences are SGHTA and FQGNSA. This CDR3 has 18 residues. The CDR3: CASSSPRTGGAGANVLTF. As DNA, the CDR3 is TGTGCCAGCAGCTCCCCCCGGACAGGGGGCGCTGGGGCCAACGTCCTGACTTTC.

The chain is built from TRBV28 and TRBJ2-7; D is uncertain. Germline lookup yields CDR1 MDHEN and CDR2 SYDVKM. V lost 7 bases to trimming and J lost 0 bases, with 10 bases between them. The CDR3 covers 13 residues. CDR3 bases: TGTGCCAGCAACCCAGGCCTCTCCTACGAGCAGTACTTC. It codes for CASNPGLSYEQYF.

This clone was seen a few times. This sequence joins TRBV3-1 (or the pseudogene TRBV3-2) and TRBJ1-2, with D maybe TRBD1 (6 bases). CDR3 length: 15 residues. The germline CDR1 and CDR2 sequences are LGHDT and YNNKEL (reference sequence). V was shortened by 2 bases and J by 5 bases, with 15 bases between the two germline ends. The CDR3 region is CASSQSRQASYGYTF. CDR3 in DNA: TGTGCCAGCAGCCAATCCCGACAGGCGAGTTATGGCTACACCTTC.

The CDR3 sequence is CASSPATSPETQYF. For the CDR3, the DNA is TGTGCCAGCAGTCCTGCGACATCTCCAGAGACCCAGTACTTC. This chain uses TRBV27 with TRBJ2-5; no clear D. Germline loops: CDR1 MNHEY, CDR2 SMNVEV (reference sequence). This CDR3 comprises 14 residues. Trimming cost V 5 bases and J 4 bases, with 14 bases left between them.

This chain uses TRBV6-5 with TRBJ2-3; no clear D. V was cut by 5 bases and J by 0 bases, with 9 bases left in between. The CDR3 consists of 14 residues. CDR1 and CDR2 (germline): MNHEY, SVGAGI. CDR3 in DNA: TGTGCCAGCAGTAAGTTAGAAAGCACAGATACGCAGTATTTT. Protein sequence: CASSKLESTDTQYF.

The chain couples TRBV7-6 to TRBJ2-7; D call uncertain. Germline V gene sequence: CDR1 SGHVS, CDR2 FNYEAQ. Trimming shortened V by 4 bases and J by 0 bases, and 16 bases separated the two germline ends. The CDR3 spans 16 residues. The CDR3 spells CASSSQTPPGSYEQYF. CDR3 sequence (DNA): TGTGCCAGCAGCTCCCAGACACCCCCCGGCTCCTACGAGCAGTACTTC.

There are a few counts of this clone. Here the CDR3 DNA reads TGTGCCAGTAGCCCTGACAGGGACACTGAAGCTTTCTTT. Amino acid sequence: CASSPDRDTEAFF. This chain links TRBV19 with TRBJ1-1, with 7 bases lining up with TRBD1. The CDR3 spans 13 residues. With 6 bases clipped from V and 3 bases from J, the junction kept 4 bases outside the gene matches. Looked up from germline, CDR1 is LNHDA and CDR2 is SQIVND (reference sequence).

This clone showed up just a few times. The chain has TRBV9 and TRBJ1-5; no firm D call. V was trimmed by 0 bases and J by 2 bases, leaving 6 bases between them. This CDR3 spans 14 amino acids. Germline CDR1 and CDR2: SGDLS and YYNGEE. The CDR3 here is CASSVDNRNQPQHF. The CDR3 DNA sequence: TGTGCCAGCAGCGTAGACAACCGCAATCAGCCCCAGCATTTT.

The chain combines TRBV11-2 with TRBJ2-7, with D unclear. Germline CDR1 SGHAT, CDR2 FQNNGV. This CDR3 has 14 residues. V was trimmed by 0 bases and J by 5 bases, leaving 11 bases between them. The CDR3 loop is CASSLESPSDEQYF. CDR3 DNA sequence: TGTGCCAGCAGCTTAGAATCCCCTTCCGACGAGCAGTACTTC. Based on the CDR3 plus reference TRBV11-2 and TRBJ2-7, the full variable domain is EAGVAQSPRYKIIEKRQSVAFWCNPISGHATLYWYQQILGQGPKLLIQFQNNGVVDDSQLPKDRFSAERLKGVDSTLKIQPAKLEDSAVYLCASSLESPSDEQYFGPGTRLTVT.

The chain couples TRBV7-9 to TRBJ2-7; maybe TRBD1 (6 bases). V was cut by 2 bases and J by 6 bases, with 26 bases left in between. The germline gives CDR1 SEHNR, CDR2 FQNEAQ (reference sequence). The CDR3 extends over 18 amino acids. CDR3 protein: CASSLYQGRGERWVEQYF. For the CDR3, the DNA is TGTGCCAGCAGCTTATATCAGGGGCGCGGTGAGAGGTGGGTCGAGCAGTACTTC.

J is TRBJ1-3 and V is TRBV5-4, with 7 bases matching TRBD1. CDR3 length: 16 residues. The germline CDR1 and CDR2 sequences are SGHNT and YYREEE (reference sequence). V was clipped by 2 bases and J by 0 bases; unmatched bases: 5. The CDR3 protein is CASSFAAGGSGNTIYF. DNA for the CDR3: TGTGCCAGCAGCTTTGCGGCAGGGGGCTCTGGAAACACCATATATTTT.

The V call is TRBV9, the J call TRBJ2-3; TRBD2 aligns across 10 bases. The CDR3 contains 16 residues. Germline V lookup: CDR1 SGDLS, CDR2 YYNGEE. V lost 4 bases, J lost 2 bases, and 7 bases stayed unmatched. The CDR3 DNA reads as TGTGCCAGCAGCTCCCAGCGGGAGGGCATCACAGATACGCAGTATTTT. Its translation: CASSSQREGITDTQYF.

This clone has only one observation. The rearrangement links TRBV27 to TRBJ2-7; 9 positions match TRBD1. Trimming took 6 bases from V and 0 from J; bases not matched to a gene: 3. The CDR3 sequence is 14 residues long. Germline-derived CDR1 and CDR2 are MNHEY and SMNVEV (reference sequence). This CDR3 is CASRPTGGSYEQYF. The CDR3 DNA sequence: TGTGCCAGCAGACCGACAGGGGGCTCCTACGAGCAGTACTTC.

The CDR3 loop reads CASSSGLNSYEQYF. CDR3 in DNA: TGTGCCAGCAGTTCCGGACTAAACTCCTACGAGCAGTACTTC. The chain uses TRBV6-2 or TRBV6-3 and TRBJ2-7; D perhaps matches TRBD2 (6 bases). Deletions cut 4 bases from V and 0 bases from J, with 10 bases between. Germline V CDR1 and CDR2: MNHEY, SVGEGT. The CDR3 is 14 residues long.

The chain links TRBV18 to TRBJ1-1; D possibly corresponds to TRBD1 (6 bases). This CDR3 contains 13 residues. Trimming removed 2 bases from V and 7 bases from J, with 11 bases in between. CDR1 is KGHSH, CDR2 LQKENI, per germline. Here the CDR3 reads CASSPGDKDEAFF. Written as DNA, the CDR3 is TGTGCCAGCTCACCAGGGGACAAGGATGAAGCTTTCTTT.

The chain couples TRBV28 to TRBJ2-7, with TRBD1 matching 7 bases. Germline CDR1 reads MDHEN; CDR2 reads SYDVKM. The CDR3 is made up of 15 amino acids. J lost 3 bases, V lost 6 bases, and 11 bases had no gene match. The CDR3 sequence: CASSSTGQTNYEQYF. The CDR3 nucleotides are TGTGCCAGCAGCTCTACGGGACAGACAAACTACGAGCAGTACTTC.